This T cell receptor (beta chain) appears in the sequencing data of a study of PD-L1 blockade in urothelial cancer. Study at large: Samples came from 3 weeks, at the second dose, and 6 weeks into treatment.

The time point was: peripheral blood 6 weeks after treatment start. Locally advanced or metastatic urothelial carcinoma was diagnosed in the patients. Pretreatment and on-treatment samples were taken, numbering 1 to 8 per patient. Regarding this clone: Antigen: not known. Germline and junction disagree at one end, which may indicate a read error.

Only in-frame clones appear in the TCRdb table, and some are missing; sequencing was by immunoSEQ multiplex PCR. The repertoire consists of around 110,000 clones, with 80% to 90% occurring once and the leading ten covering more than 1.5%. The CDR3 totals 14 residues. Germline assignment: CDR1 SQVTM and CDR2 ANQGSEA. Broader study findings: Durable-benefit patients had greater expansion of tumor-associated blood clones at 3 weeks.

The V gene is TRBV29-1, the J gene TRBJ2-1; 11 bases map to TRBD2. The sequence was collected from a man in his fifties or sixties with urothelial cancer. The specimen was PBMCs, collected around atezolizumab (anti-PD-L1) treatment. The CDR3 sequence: CSVSASGGYTEQFF. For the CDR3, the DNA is TGCAGCGTTTCAGCTAGCGGGGGGTACACTGAGCAGTTCTTC.